The source of this T cell receptor beta chain is a study of blood T cell repertoires in COVID-19 (dated by TCRdb to 2020 to 2021). With respect to the entire study: The collaborator samples originated in the United States, Italy and Spain and spanned the acute and convalescent phases of COVID-19. The material from the prospective study consisted of cDNA or gDNA derived from T cells, B-cell-depleted T cells, or PBMCs. Deeply sampled blood TCRbeta repertoires from subjects exposed to, actively infected with, or recovered from COVID-19 were included in the dataset. The repertoires were made available in a free public database intended to serve as a resource for research on the immune response to SARS-CoV-2. The samples were drawn from two sources: the first 160 participants of the ongoing ImmuneRACE study, and 1,000 to 1,500 subjects contributed by 6 global collaborators. A de-identified subject ID, COVID-19 status, age in years and sex were almost always included in the sample metadata. Where available, HLA class I and class II types were obtained from metadata supplied by the sample provider rather than from assay-based typing.

Enrolling through a virtual design, the prospective study's participants ranged in age from roughly 18 to 90 years and lived across around 25 United States geographic areas. Cohort assignment in the prospective study relied on participant-reported clinical history from a screening survey and a study questionnaire. Each participant in the prospective study had whole blood, serum and a nasopharyngeal or oropharyngeal swab collected by mobile phlebotomists. Participants in the prospective study had the option to provide additional blood draws and questionnaires over a 2-month period. Prospective study blood samples were shipped either frozen or at room temperature before DNA extraction. Trimming leaves V shorter by 4 bases and J shorter by 3 bases, with the junction holding 11 bases beyond the gene matches. The CDR3 runs 17 amino acids, cysteine and phenylalanine included. CDR3 DNA only is kept here, 51 bases in frame from base 1. CDR1 and CDR2 are drawn from the germline V gene: LGHNA, YNFKEQ.

Study-wide conclusions, independent of this receptor: Clinical and demographic metadata were provided uncurated, with the amount varying by source and participant.

The immunoSEQ Assay, a bias-controlled multiplex PCR, was used to amplify TCRbeta CDR3 regions from genomic DNA. The original pipeline was this. The number of nucleated cells in each sample was estimated by amplification of reference gene primers within the assay. Sequence reads were collapsed and filtered to measure the absolute abundance of every unique TCRbeta CDR3 rearrangement. Productive Simpson clonality was computed per sample as the square root of Simpson's diversity index over productive rearrangements. The source is immuneACCESS, and TCRdb retained only in-frame sequences with V and J called. Part of the clones is not carried over; for the studies checked, unresolved V genes explain less than half of this, and the remainder is unexplained. From that table come the V and J calls and clone size; the DNA was used to work out D and trimming. The sample data list 340,000 or so clones, and approximately 86% of these were observed just once. Together, the top ten hold 4% to 5.5% of the sample.

A word on this clone: Its antigen specificity is not known. No base quality values were provided; no much bigger clone lies one nucleotide off.

Sequencing was done on a sample of PBMCs or T cells enriched from blood (not recorded which). The clonotype comes from a woman in her thirties or forties with acute COVID-19. Rearrangement joined TRBV4-2 to TRBJ2-3; 9 central nucleotides agree with TRBD1. The sequenced DNA: TGTGCCAGCAGCCGAACCCACAGGGGGCTTTTGACAGATACGCAGTATTTT. This yields the protein CASSRTHRGLLTDTQYF.